Each of the 17 T cell receptor beta chains below was sequenced from the same sample in a study of T cell responses to AZD1222 COVID-19 vaccine. Assay: immunoSEQ multiplex PCR; the TCRdb copy retains only in-frame clones and omits some. The sample lists 95,000 or so clones; approximately 90% were seen once. Sample: peripheral blood, taken on day 0 of AZD1222 vaccination. The receptors here all came from an adult in good health.

For the CDR3, the DNA is TGCGCCAGCAGCCAAGACGGACTATCCTCCTACGAGCAGTACTTC. This gives the protein CASSQDGLSSYEQYF. The chain joins TRBV4-1 to TRBJ2-7; D might be TRBD2 (6 bases). The CDR3 extends over 15 amino acids. The V and J ends lost 0 bases and 0 bases respectively, with 9 bases between them. Per germline, CDR1 MGHRA and CDR2 YSYEKL.

The chain carries TRBV5-1 and TRBJ1-1, with D tentatively TRBD1 (6 bases). Germline lookup yields CDR1 SGHRS and CDR2 YFSETQ. The ends were cut back, 1 base at V and 1 base at J, with 14 bases in the middle. The length of the CDR3 is 16 residues. CDR3 in DNA: TGCGCCAGCAGCTTGACCGTACAGGGTCCGAACACTGAAGCTTTCTTT. It codes for CASSLTVQGPNTEAFF.

V is TRBV5-8 and J is TRBJ1-5; 7 bases line up with TRBD1. Germline assignment: CDR1 SGHTS and CDR2 YDEGEE. V shed 10 bases and J 0 bases; nucleotides not matched to a gene: 10. The CDR3 consists of 15 residues. This CDR3 is CAGNPGGDSNQPQHF. CDR3 sequence (DNA): TGTGCCGGCAATCCAGGGGGGGATAGCAATCAGCCCCAGCATTTT. The variable domain in full, with the rest retrieved from reference TRBV5-8 and TRBJ1-5, is EAGVTQSPTHLIKTRGQQATLRCSPISGHTSVYWYQQALGLGLQFLLWYDEGEERNRGNFPPRFSGRQFPNYSSELNVNALELEDSALYLCAGNPGGDSNQPQHFGDGTRLSIL.

The V and J genes are TRBV6-5 and TRBJ1-1, with TRBD1 matching 7 bases. V shed 6 bases and J 1 base; nucleotides not matched to a gene: 5. The CDR3 is 14 residues long. The germline gives CDR1 MNHEY, CDR2 SVGAGI. The CDR3 nucleotides are TGTGCCAGCAGACCTGGGACAGAGAACACTGAAGCTTTCTTT. This codes for CASRPGTENTEAFF.

This rearrangement joins TRBV6-2 or TRBV6-3 to TRBJ2-7, with 11 bases that match TRBD1. The CDR3 has 15 residues. In germline, CDR1 is MNHEY, CDR2 SVGEGT. With 0 bases clipped from V and 3 bases from J, the junction kept 1 base outside the gene matches. The CDR3 region is CASSYSGTGGYEQYF. In nucleotides, the CDR3 is TGTGCCAGCAGTTACTCGGGGACAGGGGGCTACGAGCAGTACTTC.

This clone is a singleton in its sample. This chain joins TRBV19 and TRBJ1-5; 10 bases fit TRBD1. The ends lost 5 bases at V and 11 bases at J; junction bases unmatched: 12. This CDR3 region has 15 residues. Germline assignment: CDR1 LNHDA and CDR2 SQIVND (reference sequence). In nucleotides, the CDR3 is TGTGCCAGTAGTGAGGACAGGGGGTGGACCAGGGCCCAGCATTTT. It encodes CASSEDRGWTRAQHF.

The chain combines TRBV11-2 with TRBJ2-4, with 11 bases aligning to TRBD2. Germline CDR1 reads SGHAT; CDR2 reads FQNNGV. V was clipped by 0 bases and J by 16 bases; unmatched bases: 11. The CDR3 loop spans 15 amino acids. The CDR3 DNA reads as TGTGCCAGCAGCTTAGATCGGGCTAGCGGGGGGCCCTCCTACTTC. It codes for CASSLDRASGGPSYF.

This clone appeared a single time. The rearrangement uses TRBV11-3 and TRBJ2-7, with 10 bases fitting TRBD1. Germline V gene data show CDR1 as SGHNT and CDR2 as YENEEA. This CDR3 is built from 16 residues. The ends lost 1 base at V and 3 bases at J; junction bases unmatched: 6. CDR3 nucleotide sequence: TGTGCCAGCAGCTTAGGCCCCCGGGACAGGGGCTACGAGCAGTACTTC. Its translation is CASSLGPRDRGYEQYF. Full variable domain (rest looked up from reference TRBV11-3 and TRBJ2-7): EAGVVQSPRYKIIEKKQPVAFWCNPISGHNTLYWYLQNLGQGPELLIRYENEEAVDDSQLPKDRFSAERLKGVDSTLKIQPAELGDSAVYLCASSLGPRDRGYEQYFGPGTRLTVT.

The chain employs TRBV7-6 and TRBJ2-7; D is ambiguous. Looked up from germline, CDR1 is SGHVS and CDR2 is FNYEAQ. This CDR3 is built from 13 residues. V was pared by 1 base and J by 6 bases, with 10 bases between. CDR3 region: CASSLVSLSEQYF. CDR3 bases: TGTGCCAGCAGCTTAGTCAGTCTCTCCGAGCAGTACTTC.

The chain links TRBV30 to TRBJ2-7; D gene unclear. CDR3 length equals 19 residues. V shed 1 base and J shed 0 bases, with 25 bases lying between them. Germline V CDR1 and CDR2: GTSNPN, SVGIG (reference sequence). The CDR3 loop reads CAWSEFKSGPPLPSYEQYF. The CDR3 DNA follows: TGTGCCTGGAGTGAGTTCAAGTCCGGGCCTCCTCTACCCTCCTACGAGCAGTACTTC. Filled out from reference TRBV30 and TRBJ2-7, the complete variable domain reads SQTIHQWPATLVQPVGSPLSLECTVEGTSNPNLYWYRQAAGRGLQLLFYSVGIGQISSEVPQNLSASRPQDRQFILSSKKLLLSDSGFYLCAWSEFKSGPPLPSYEQYFGPGTRLTVT.

The chain employs TRBV30 and TRBJ1-3; 8 nucleotides line up with TRBD1. The trim removed 5 bases at V and 7 bases at J, leaving 10 bases unmatched. Germline V gene lookup returns CDR1 GTSNPN and CDR2 SVGIG (reference sequence). This CDR3 is 14 amino acids long. The CDR3 reads CAWWDRRKGNTIYF. CDR3 nucleotide sequence: TGTGCCTGGTGGGACAGGCGGAAGGGGAACACCATATATTTT.

V gene TRBV5-8 combines with J gene TRBJ2-1; the D is unclear. Between the trimmed V and J ends, which lost 0 bases and 10 bases, there was a span of 14 bases. The V gene's germline CDR1 is SGHTS and CDR2 YDEGEE. This CDR3 comprises 14 residues. DNA for the CDR3: TGTGCCAGCAGCTTGGGACAAGATTTATCGGAGCAGTTCTTC. Its protein is CASSLGQDLSEQFF.

This chain joins TRBV7-9 and TRBJ1-6; 7 bases are a match to TRBD1. CDR3 size: 16 residues. The V and J ends lost 1 base and 9 bases, in that order; junction bases with no gene match: 9. Germline V gives CDR1 SEHNR, CDR2 FQNEAQ (reference sequence). The CDR3 DNA reads TGTGCCAGCAGCTTAGGATATACAGGGGCGATTTCACCCCTCCACTTT. The encoded protein is CASSLGYTGAISPLHF.

The chain's CDR3 is CASMGRTNEKLFF. CDR3 DNA: TGTGCCAGTATGGGCAGAACTAATGAAAAACTGTTTTTT. The chain uses TRBV19 and TRBJ1-4; D remains unclear. This CDR3 contains 13 residues. Trimming stripped 7 bases from V and 1 base from J, with 7 bases between. Germline V lookup: CDR1 LNHDA, CDR2 SQIVND (reference sequence). Variable domain in full (rest from reference TRBV19 and TRBJ1-4): DGGITQSPKYLFRKEGQNVTLSCEQNLNHDAMYWYRQDPGQGLRLIYYSQIVNDFQKGDIAEGYSVSREKKESFPLTVTSAQKNPTAFYLCASMGRTNEKLFFGSGTQLSVL.

The J gene is TRBJ1-2, the V gene TRBV5-3; possibly TRBD1 for D (5 bases). TRBV5-3 is filed as an ORF, its function uncertain. The germline V and J ends were trimmed by 5 bases and 4 bases, with 18 bases remaining between them. The CDR3 covers 15 residues. The CDR3 nucleotides read TGTGCCAGAAGTCCTCCGGACACGTCGCCCTATGGCTACACCTTC. Protein sequence: CARSPPDTSPYGYTF.

The chain has TRBV27 and TRBJ1-4; D may be TRBD1 (5 bases). CDR1 and CDR2 (germline): MNHEY, SMNVEV (reference sequence). The V gene lost 5 bases and the J gene lost 3 bases, with 16 bases spanning the gap. CDR3 size: 16 residues. CDR3 nucleotide sequence: TGTGCCAGCAGTGAGAGAGTGGGACCCGCTAATGAAAAACTGTTTTTT. This sequence encodes CASSERVGPANEKLFF.

The chain links TRBV11-2 to TRBJ2-2; D perhaps matches TRBD2 (6 bases). The CDR3 loop spans 14 amino acids. The germline CDR1 and CDR2 sequences are SGHAT and FQNNGV. V was pared by 4 bases and J by 7 bases, with 13 bases between. The CDR3 DNA reads as TGTGCCAGCAGCTACGCCGGGACTGTCGGGGAGCTGTTTTTT. As protein: CASSYAGTVGELFF.